The 21 T cell receptor beta chains below all came from one sample that was sequenced in a study of T cells after yellow fever vaccination. TCRdb called the 5' RACE reads again in MiXCR, with one record for every CDR3 protein. Of fewer than 500,000 distinct CDR3 sequences listed, over 15% are singletons. The material was PBMCs, obtained before the yellow fever booster vaccination. These receptors were collected from a man between 18 and 29 years old who received the YFV17D yellow fever vaccine.

This clonotype was observed a handful of times. J is TRBJ2-5 and V is TRBV12-3 or TRBV12-4; D may correspond to TRBD1 or TRBD2 (6 bases each). The germline V and J ends were trimmed by 4 bases and 5 bases, with 14 bases remaining between them. The CDR3 loop spans 14 amino acids. CDR3 DNA sequence: TGTGCCAGCAGTTCGGGGGCCCTCGGGGAGACCCAGTACTTC. Its protein is CASSSGALGETQYF.

This clonotype was counted between two and nine times. The V call is TRBV7-2, the J call TRBJ1-2, with D hard to call. V lost 4 bases to trimming and J lost 6 bases, with 12 bases between them. In germline, CDR1 is SGHTA, CDR2 FQGNSA. The CDR3 has 13 residues. The CDR3, as DNA: TGTGCCAGCAGCTCTCAAGTAGGGAATGGCTACACCTTC. This translates into CASSSQVGNGYTF.

This clonotype came up a few times. This rearrangement joins TRBV20-1 to TRBJ1-5, with TRBD1 matching over 9 bases. J lost 1 base, V lost 3 bases, and 7 bases had no gene match. This CDR3 comprises 16 residues. Germline CDR1 is DFQATT and CDR2 is SNEGSKA (reference sequence). The CDR3 spells CSARPSTGGSNQPQHF. Written as DNA, the CDR3 is TGCAGTGCTAGGCCCTCGACAGGGGGGAGCAATCAGCCCCAGCATTTT.

V usage is TRBV12-3 or TRBV12-4 and J usage is TRBJ2-2; D not certain. This CDR3 contains 15 residues. V lost 6 bases and J lost 5, with 16 bases in between. CDR3 loop: CASRNLGGLTGELFF. Written as DNA, the CDR3 is TGTGCCAGCAGGAACTTAGGCGGCTTAACCGGGGAGCTGTTTTTT.

The chain employs TRBV20-1 and TRBJ2-6; D unclear. The CDR3 sequence is 13 residues long. V gave up 3 bases and J gave up 2 bases, with 5 bases separating them. Per germline, CDR1 DFQATT and CDR2 SNEGSKA (reference sequence). The CDR3 DNA reads as TGCAGTGCTAGCCCAGCTGGGGCCAACGTCCTGACTTTC. This codes for CSASPAGANVLTF.

With regard to this clonotype: A read error is possible here, since a much larger clone lies one base away. The chain combines TRBV6-5 with TRBJ1-1; D unclear. The ends were cut back, 2 bases at V and 1 base at J, with 5 bases in the middle. This CDR3 region has 13 residues. CDR1 MNHEY and CDR2 SVGAGI come from the germline V gene. The CDR3: CASSYTENTEAFF. The CDR3 coding sequence is TGTGCCAGCAGTTACACGGAGAACACTGAAGCTTTCTTT.

The J gene is TRBJ2-1, the V gene TRBV12-3 or TRBV12-4, with D unresolved. The germline V and J ends were trimmed by 0 bases and 0 bases, with 6 bases remaining between them. The CDR3 is made up of 15 amino acids. CDR3 bases: TGTGCCAGCAGTTTAGCGGGCAACTCCTACAATGAGCAGTTCTTC. Translating gives CASSLAGNSYNEQFF.

At least ten counts were recorded for this clonotype. The chain carries TRBV10-1 and TRBJ1-6; 7 nucleotides match TRBD1. This CDR3 is built from 13 residues. Germline V CDR1 and CDR2: WNHNN, SYGVQD (reference sequence). Losses at the gene ends were 2 bases for V and 9 bases for J; bases not matched to a gene: 1. The CDR3 sequence is CASSETGVSPLHF. The CDR3 DNA is TGCGCCAGCAGTGAGACAGGGGTTTCACCCCTCCACTTT.

The sample holds a few counts of this clonotype. The V gene is TRBV4-1, the J gene TRBJ2-3; 12 bases match TRBD1. The J segment lost 1 base and the V segment lost 4 bases, leaving 6 bases of the junction unmatched. This CDR3 spans 17 amino acids. Germline values: CDR1 MGHRA, CDR2 YSYEKL. Written as DNA, the CDR3 is TGCGCCAGCAGCCTACGGGGGACAGGGGGCGGCACAGATACGCAGTATTTT. It translates to CASSLRGTGGGTDTQYF.

This clonotype has a single count. The V gene is TRBV5-1, the J gene TRBJ2-7, with 10 bases lining up with TRBD1. The germline V gene has CDR1 SGHRS and CDR2 YFSETQ. The CDR3 has 16 amino acids. V was clipped by 4 bases and J by 5 bases; unmatched bases: 12. The CDR3 DNA reads as TGCGCCAGCAGCATCGCCGGGACAGGGGTCGGGGACGAGCAGTACTTC. This translates into CASSIAGTGVGDEQYF.

This clonotype occurred a few times. This chain joins TRBV6-2 or TRBV6-3 and TRBJ2-1; 9 bases map to TRBD2. Germline trimming cut 0 bases from V and 4 bases from J; bases unmatched to any gene: 7. Germline CDR1 reads MNHEY; CDR2 reads SVGEGT. The CDR3 is 17 residues long. CDR3 in DNA: TGTGCCAGCAGTTACTCGCGAGCGGGGGGACTATACAATGAGCAGTTCTTC. Its translation is CASSYSRAGGLYNEQFF.

V and J are TRBV4-1 and TRBJ2-3; 8 nucleotides match TRBD1. The V segment lost 1 base and the J segment 11 bases; nucleotides outside the gene matches: 11. The germline CDR1 and CDR2 sequences are MGHRA and YSYEKL. This CDR3 has 15 amino acids. CDR3 sequence (DNA): TGCGCCAGCAGCCAAGGGACAGGGTACCCGAAGTGGCAGTATTTT. This encodes CASSQGTGYPKWQYF.

There are a few counts of this clonotype. Compared with germline, one end of the junction differs, possibly owing to a read error. The rearrangement uses TRBV7-6 and TRBJ2-1; 14 nucleotides agree with TRBD2. CDR3 length: 13 amino acids. From germline, CDR1 is SGHVS and CDR2 FNYEAQ. The CDR3 DNA reads as TGTGCCAGCAGCCCGGGACTAGCGGGGGACAACGCTTTC. Encoded protein: CASSPGLAGDNAF.

There are many counts of this clonotype. The CDR3 DNA sequence: TGCGCCAGCAGCAGCCAGGGTTTAGGCACCGGGGAGCTGTTTTTT. Amino acid sequence: CASSSQGLGTGELFF. This chain joins TRBV5-1 and TRBJ2-2; perhaps TRBD1 as D (5 bases). Trimming cost V 4 bases and J 4 bases, with 14 bases left between them. In germline, CDR1 is SGHRS, CDR2 YFSETQ. The CDR3 covers 15 residues. The whole variable domain, filled in from reference TRBV5-1 and TRBJ2-2, reads KAGVTQTPRYLIKTRGQQVTLSCSPISGHRSVSWYQQTPGQGLQFLFEYFSETQRNKGNFPGRFSGRQFSNSRSEMNVSTLELGDSALYLCASSSQGLGTGELFFGEGSRLTVL.

The rearrangement joins TRBV7-9 to TRBJ1-2; D perhaps matches TRBD1 (5 bases). Germline assignment: CDR1 SEHNR and CDR2 FQNEAQ (reference sequence). The CDR3 runs 15 residues. V was cut by 5 bases and J by 3 bases, with 16 bases left in between. The CDR3 bases are TGTGCCAGCAGCGGGCCAGGGAATTGGCACTATGGCTACACCTTC. It encodes CASSGPGNWHYGYTF.

The chain links TRBV15 to TRBJ1-4; D is unclear. Germline CDR1 and CDR2: LNHNV and YYDKDF (reference sequence). Between the trimmed V and J ends, which lost 1 base and 7 bases, there was a span of 13 bases. The CDR3 totals 15 residues. In nucleotides, the CDR3 is TGTGCCACCAGCAGAGTCTCAGGAGCACTTGAAAAACTGTTTTTT. As protein: CATSRVSGALEKLFF.

The chain recombines TRBV20-1 with TRBJ1-2; the D is unclear. The germline V gene encodes CDR1 DFQATT and CDR2 SNEGSKA (reference sequence). CDR3 length equals 13 residues. V was shortened by 1 base and J by 8 bases, with 14 bases between the two germline ends. This chain's CDR3 is CSARVIGGYGYTF. DNA for the CDR3: TGCAGTGCTAGAGTTATTGGAGGGTACGGCTACACCTTC.

The J gene is TRBJ2-5, the V gene TRBV10-3; 14 nucleotides align to TRBD2. Germline V CDR1 and CDR2: ENHRY, SYGVKD. The J segment lost 4 bases and the V segment lost 4 bases, leaving 8 bases of the junction unmatched. The CDR3 consists of 17 residues. The CDR3 spells CAISATSGGAAGETQYF. In nucleotides, the CDR3 is TGTGCCATCAGTGCGACTAGCGGGGGGGCCGCGGGAGAGACCCAGTACTTC.

The chain combines TRBV6-6 with TRBJ2-7, with D perhaps TRBD1 or TRBD2 (5 bases each). The CDR3 spans 13 residues. With 2 bases removed from V and 7 bases from J, the gap between germline ends came to 12 bases. CDR1 MNHNY and CDR2 SVGAGI come from the germline V gene (reference sequence). DNA for the CDR3: TGTGCCAGCAGTTACGGGACCTTTTCGGAGCAGTACTTC. This translates into CASSYGTFSEQYF.

This clonotype appeared a few times. The chain carries TRBV7-6 and TRBJ1-6; 9 bases line up with TRBD1. Germline V gene lookup returns CDR1 SGHVS and CDR2 FNYEAQ. The CDR3 loop spans 15 amino acids. The J segment lost 9 bases and the V segment lost 8 bases, leaving 11 bases of the junction unmatched. Written as DNA, the CDR3 is TGTGCCAGCCGGACAGGGGACAGCGAAGCTTCACCCCTCCACTTT. This encodes CASRTGDSEASPLHF.

The chain carries TRBV19 and TRBJ2-1; 7 positions match TRBD1. CDR1 is LNHDA, CDR2 SQIVND, per germline (reference sequence). Germline trimming cut 4 bases from V and 9 bases from J; bases unmatched to any gene: 12. The CDR3 has 15 residues. CDR3 in DNA: TGTGCCAGTAGTACCCGTGAGGGGGCTCGAAGTGAGCAGTTCTTC. The encoded protein is CASSTREGARSEQFF.